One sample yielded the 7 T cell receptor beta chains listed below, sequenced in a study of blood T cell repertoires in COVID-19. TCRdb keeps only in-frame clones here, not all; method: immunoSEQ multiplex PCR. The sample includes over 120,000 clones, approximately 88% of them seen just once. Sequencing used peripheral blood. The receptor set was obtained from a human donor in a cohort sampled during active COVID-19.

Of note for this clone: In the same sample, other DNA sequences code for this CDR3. CDR3 sequence (DNA): TGTGCCAGCAGTTTTTCTGGGGGCGACGAAAAACTGTTTTTT. Amino acids: CASSFSGGDEKLFF. The chain recombines TRBV28 with TRBJ1-4; tentative D call: TRBD1 (6 bases). Germline V gives CDR1 MDHEN, CDR2 SYDVKM. V lost 3 bases to trimming and J lost 8 bases, with 13 bases between them. CDR3 length: 14 amino acids.

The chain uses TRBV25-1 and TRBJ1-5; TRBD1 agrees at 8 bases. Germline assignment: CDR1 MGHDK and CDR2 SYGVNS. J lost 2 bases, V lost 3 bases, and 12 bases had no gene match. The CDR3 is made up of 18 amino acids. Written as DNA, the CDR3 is TGTGCCAGCAGTGACACCAGGGGGCACGGAGGGGGCAATCAGCCCCAGCATTTT. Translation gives CASSDTRGHGGGNQPQHF. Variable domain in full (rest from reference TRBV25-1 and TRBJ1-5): EADIYQTPRYLVIGTGKKITLECSQTMGHDKMYWYQQDPGMELHLIHYSYGVNSTEKGDLSSESTVSRIRTEHFPLTLESARPSHTSQYLCASSDTRGHGGGNQPQHFGDGTRLSIL.

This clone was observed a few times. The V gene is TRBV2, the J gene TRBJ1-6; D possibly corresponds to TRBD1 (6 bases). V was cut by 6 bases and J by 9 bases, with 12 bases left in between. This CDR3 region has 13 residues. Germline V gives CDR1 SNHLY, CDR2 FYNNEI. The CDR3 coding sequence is TGTGCCAGCAGCGGACAGCCACCTTCACCCCTCCACTTT. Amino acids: CASSGQPPSPLHF.

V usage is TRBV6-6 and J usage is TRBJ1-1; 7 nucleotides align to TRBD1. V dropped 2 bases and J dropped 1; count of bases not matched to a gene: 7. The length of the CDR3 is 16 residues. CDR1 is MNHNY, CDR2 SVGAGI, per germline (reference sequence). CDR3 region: CASSYVRGPGNTEAFF. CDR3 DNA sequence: TGTGCCAGCAGTTACGTGAGGGGGCCTGGGAACACTGAAGCTTTCTTT.

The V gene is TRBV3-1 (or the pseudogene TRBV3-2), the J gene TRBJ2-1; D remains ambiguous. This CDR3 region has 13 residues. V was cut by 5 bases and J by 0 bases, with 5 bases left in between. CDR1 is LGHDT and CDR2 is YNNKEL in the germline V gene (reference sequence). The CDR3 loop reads CASSFSSYNEQFF. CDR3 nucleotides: TGTGCCAGCAGCTTCAGCTCCTACAATGAGCAGTTCTTC.

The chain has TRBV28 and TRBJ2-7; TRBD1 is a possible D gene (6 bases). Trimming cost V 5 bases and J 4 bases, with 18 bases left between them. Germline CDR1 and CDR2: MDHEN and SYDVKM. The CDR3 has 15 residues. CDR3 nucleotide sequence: TGTGCCAGCAGTCGCGCCCCGACAGGTTTGTACGAGCAGTACTTC. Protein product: CASSRAPTGLYEQYF.

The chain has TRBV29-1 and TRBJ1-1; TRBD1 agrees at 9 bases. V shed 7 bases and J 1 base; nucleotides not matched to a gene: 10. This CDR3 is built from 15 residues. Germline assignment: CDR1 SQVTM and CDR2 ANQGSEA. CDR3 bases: TGCAGCGCGAGCGAGGCGACAGGGGGGAACACTGAAGCTTTCTTT. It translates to CSASEATGGNTEAFF.